This entry lists 5 T cell receptor beta chains sequenced from one sample in a study of T-cell reconstitution after alpha-beta-depleted transplantation in children. Using unique molecular identifiers, the investigators prepared the TCRbeta library. TCRdb re-analysed the PCR reads in MiXCR, keeping a single row per CDR3 protein. Found here are 230,000 or so distinct CDR3 sequences, 12% of them singletons; the top ten hold approximately 2.9%. Sample: PBMCs from the stem cell graft donor, taken from the stem cell graft. The origin of the receptors is a human donor who donated a stem cell graft to a child with acute lymphoblastic leukemia.

This clonotype was observed at least ten times. The rearrangement links TRBV6-1 to TRBJ2-7; 9 bases are shared with TRBD2. V lost 1 base and J lost 2; bases outside the gene matches: 3. This CDR3 is 15 amino acids long. Per germline, CDR1 MNHNS and CDR2 SASEGT. CDR3 DNA: TGTGCCAGCAGTGAAGAGTCTAGCGGGGCCTACGAGCAGTACTTC. Its protein is CASSEESSGAYEQYF.

Only a few counts were recorded for this clonotype. The rearrangement uses TRBV7-2 and TRBJ1-4, with D tentatively TRBD1 (5 bases). Trimming shortened V by 5 bases and J by 5 bases, and 15 bases separated the two germline ends. Germline CDR1 and CDR2: SGHTA and FQGNSA. The CDR3 contains 15 residues. The CDR3 DNA follows: TGTGCCAGCAGCACCCAGGGACGGACAAATGAAAAACTGTTTTTT. This sequence encodes CASSTQGRTNEKLFF.

This clonotype has ten or more counts. The V call is TRBV27, the J call TRBJ2-7; tentatively, D is TRBD1 (5 bases). The V and J ends lost 6 bases and 6 bases respectively, with 21 bases between them. The CDR3 covers 15 residues. Per germline, CDR1 MNHEY and CDR2 SMNVEV (reference sequence). CDR3 in DNA: TGTGCCAGCAGCAATTTACAGGTTTCCCCTGGCGAGCAGTACTTC. Amino acids: CASSNLQVSPGEQYF.

This clonotype appeared many times. V and J are TRBV28 and TRBJ2-1; no clear D. This CDR3 contains 14 residues. Between the trimmed V and J ends, which lost 6 bases and 4 bases, there was a span of 13 bases. Germline V gene lookup returns CDR1 MDHEN and CDR2 SYDVKM. This CDR3 reads CASSAKPGYNEQFF. For the CDR3, the DNA is TGTGCCAGCAGCGCCAAACCCGGGTACAATGAGCAGTTCTTC.

Ten or more counts support this clonotype. The chain employs TRBV20-1 and TRBJ2-2; D call uncertain. The germline V and J ends were trimmed by 3 bases and 6 bases, with 5 bases remaining between them. This CDR3 is built from 11 residues. CDR1 DFQATT and CDR2 SNEGSKA come from the germline V gene (reference sequence). The CDR3, as DNA: TGCAGTGCTAGTGGGTCCGGGGAGCTGTTTTTT. Translated, it gives CSASGSGELFF.